A single sample is the source of the 28 T cell receptor beta chains below, sequenced in a study of T cell responses to AZD1222 COVID-19 vaccine. Some clones are missing from TCRdb's copy, which holds only in-frame ones; the method was immunoSEQ multiplex PCR. The data show about 140,000 clones, 80% to 95% seen once. The specimen was peripheral blood, collected 28 days after the second AZD1222 dose. These receptors came from an adult who received the AZD1222 COVID-19 vaccine.

The rearrangement links TRBV5-3 to TRBJ1-4, with a possible D match to TRBD1 (5 bases). TRBV5-3 belongs to the ORF category, with a function that is uncertain. The length of the CDR3 is 14 residues. Trimming removed 0 bases at V and 8 bases at J, with 11 bases between. DNA for the CDR3: TGTGCCAGAAGCTTGGCTCTGGAGGGGGAAAAACTGTTTTTT. It codes for CARSLALEGEKLFF.

The chain employs TRBV4-2 and TRBJ1-1; maybe TRBD1 (6 bases). The CDR3 is 12 residues long. Trimming took 3 bases from V and 6 from J, leaving 8 bases between them. Germline CDR1 reads LGHNA; CDR2 reads YNFKEQ. Written as DNA, the CDR3 is TGTGCCAGCAGCCAGGGGGGCCCTGAAGCTTTCTTT. It codes for CASSQGGPEAFF.

The chain joins TRBV3-1 (or the pseudogene TRBV3-2) to TRBJ2-2; a weak D match, TRBD1 (5 bases). Germline CDR1 reads LGHDT; CDR2 reads YNNKEL (reference sequence). V dropped 0 bases and J dropped 6 bases, with 11 bases sitting between them. The CDR3 is 15 amino acids. CDR3 in DNA: TGTGCCAGCAGCCAAGATTTAGGGGTCTCCGGGGAGCTGTTTTTT. It yields the protein CASSQDLGVSGELFF.

The chain couples TRBV19 to TRBJ2-1; 12 bases map to TRBD2. CDR3 size: 16 residues. V gave up 1 base and J gave up 9 bases; unmatched junction bases: 7. The germline CDR1 and CDR2 sequences are LNHDA and SQIVND (reference sequence). CDR3 amino acids: CASSIGTSGIPPEQFF. The CDR3 DNA follows: TGTGCCAGTAGTATAGGGACTAGCGGGATTCCTCCTGAGCAGTTCTTC.

The chain has TRBV6-5 and TRBJ1-2, with D possibly matching TRBD1 (5 bases). The V gene lost 7 bases and the J gene lost 6 bases, with 15 bases spanning the gap. The CDR3 length is 13 residues. Germline-derived CDR1 and CDR2 are MNHEY and SVGAGI. The CDR3 DNA reads TGTGCCAGCACTCCTCTAGGGGCAAATGGCTACACCTTC. Encoded protein: CASTPLGANGYTF.

This clone was seen a single time. The chain carries TRBV20-1 and TRBJ2-1; 8 bases match TRBD1. V was pared by 3 bases and J by 7 bases, with 20 bases of the junction left unmatched. Germline values: CDR1 DFQATT, CDR2 SNEGSKA (reference sequence). CDR3 length: 18 residues. CDR3 sequence: CSASDRGKFISGRNEQFF. The CDR3 nucleotides read TGCAGTGCTAGTGACAGGGGAAAATTTATATCGGGTAGAAATGAGCAGTTCTTC.

DNA for the CDR3: TGCGCCAGCAGCTTGTCAGGTTATAGCAATCAGCCCCAGCATTTT. It codes for CASSLSGYSNQPQHF. The chain recombines TRBV5-1 with TRBJ1-5; D is uncertain. V lost 1 base, J lost 0 bases, and 8 bases lay in between. The CDR3 is made up of 15 amino acids. CDR1 SGHRS and CDR2 YFSETQ come from the germline V gene.

This chain joins TRBV19 and TRBJ2-7; unclear D gene. V lost 2 bases and J lost 0, with 14 bases in between. Germline loops: CDR1 LNHDA, CDR2 SQIVND (reference sequence). This CDR3 has 16 amino acids. CDR3 nucleotides: TGTGCCAGTAGTATAAAGACGACGCCGAGCTCCTACGAGCAGTACTTC. Translation: CASSIKTTPSSYEQYF.

V and J are TRBV6-5 and TRBJ2-7; tentative D call: TRBD2 (6 bases). CDR1 and CDR2 from the germline V gene are MNHEY and SVGAGI. V lost 6 bases to trimming and J lost 4 bases, with 16 bases between them. The CDR3 is 14 residues long. CDR3 residues: CASRMGGLAYEQYF. Here the CDR3 DNA reads TGTGCCAGCAGGATGGGGGGTCTTGCTTACGAGCAGTACTTC.

CDR3 DNA: TGTGCCAGTAGCCCGGGACTAGCGGATAACATTCAGTACTTC. Its translation is CASSPGLADNIQYF. The chain is built from TRBV19 and TRBJ2-4; 11 nucleotides match TRBD2. This CDR3 is 14 amino acids long. The V gene's germline CDR1 is LNHDA and CDR2 SQIVND (reference sequence). V shed 6 bases, J shed 7 bases, and the junction held 5 bases outside the gene matches.

This chain links TRBV18 with TRBJ1-4; TRBD1 aligns across 7 bases. From germline, CDR1 is KGHSH and CDR2 LQKENI. V lost 6 bases to trimming and J lost 0 bases; unmatched junction nucleotides: 4. The CDR3 has 15 residues. The CDR3 region is CASSTGDATNEKLFF. DNA of the CDR3: TGTGCCAGCTCTACAGGGGATGCAACTAATGAAAAACTGTTTTTT.

The chain joins TRBV28 to TRBJ1-1; D might be TRBD1 (6 bases). This CDR3 contains 15 residues. V lost 7 bases and J 5 bases, leaving 20 bases between the germline ends. Germline assignment: CDR1 MDHEN and CDR2 SYDVKM. The CDR3 DNA sequence: TGTGCCAGCATCCCCGTCCCAGGCCAGGGGACTGAAGCTTTCTTT. Protein product: CASIPVPGQGTEAFF. Full variable domain (missing parts from reference TRBV28 and TRBJ1-1): DVKVTQSSRYLVKRTGEKVFLECVQDMDHENMFWYRQDPGLGLRLIYFSYDVKMKEKGDIPEGYSVSREKKERFSLILESASTNQTSMYLCASIPVPGQGTEAFFGQGTRLTVV.

The table lists this clone with a count of one. V gene TRBV13 combines with J gene TRBJ2-7; TRBD2 might be the D (6 bases). The CDR3 runs to 15 residues. V lost 6 bases and J 4 bases, leaving 19 bases between the germline ends. Germline assignment: CDR1 PRHDT and CDR2 FYEKMQ (reference sequence). CDR3 in DNA: TGTGCCAGCAGTTTGGGCGGGGCAGGGAGTTACGAGCAGTACTTC. It specifies CASSLGGAGSYEQYF.

The chain is built from TRBV28 and TRBJ1-2; D is unresolved. The CDR3 is 13 residues long. V was cut by 4 bases and J by 4 bases, with 10 bases left in between. Germline V lookup: CDR1 MDHEN, CDR2 SYDVKM. The CDR3 is CASSSAGIYGYTF. The CDR3 DNA reads TGTGCCAGCAGTTCCGCGGGGATCTATGGCTACACCTTC.

This clone was recorded a few times. The chain recombines TRBV7-9 with TRBJ1-5; 8 nucleotides agree with TRBD1. J gave up 2 bases and V 5 bases, and 5 bases lay outside the gene matches. Germline loops: CDR1 SEHNR, CDR2 FQNEAQ (reference sequence). The CDR3 is 15 amino acids. The CDR3 is CASSTQGAGNQPQHF. DNA for the CDR3: TGTGCCAGCAGCACCCAGGGGGCGGGCAATCAGCCCCAGCATTTT.

The chain carries TRBV4-2 and TRBJ1-4, with D perhaps matching TRBD1 (5 bases). Germline CDR1 reads LGHNA; CDR2 reads YNFKEQ. There are 17 residues in the CDR3. Trimming left V 5 bases short and J 1 base short, with 17 bases between. CDR3 loop: CASSTRPIGGTNEKLFF. The CDR3 DNA is TGTGCCAGCAGCACAAGACCGATTGGGGGAACTAATGAAAAACTGTTTTTT.

V and J are TRBV9 and TRBJ1-4, with D unresolved. Per the germline V gene, CDR1 is SGDLS and CDR2 is YYNGEE. V lost 4 bases to trimming and J lost 2 bases, with 9 bases between them. The CDR3 runs 14 residues. In nucleotides, the CDR3 is TGTGCCAGCAGCCCCGGGATCACTAATGAAAAACTGTTTTTT. It encodes CASSPGITNEKLFF.

This clone was seen a single time. The chain uses TRBV7-8 and TRBJ2-7, with D tentatively TRBD1 (6 bases). The CDR3 has 14 amino acids. The germline V gene has CDR1 SGHVS and CDR2 FQNEAQ. Trimming shortened V by 5 bases and J by 3 bases, and 14 bases separated the two germline ends. The CDR3 loop is CASSPLGQSYEQYF. The CDR3 DNA sequence: TGTGCCAGCAGCCCCCTCGGACAGAGCTACGAGCAGTACTTC. Filled out from reference TRBV7-8 and TRBJ2-7, the complete variable domain reads GAGVSQSPRYKVAKRGQDVALRCDPISGHVSLFWYQQALGQGPEFLTYFQNEAQLDKSGLPSDRFFAERPEGSVSTLKIQRTQQEDSAVYLCASSPLGQSYEQYFGPGTRLTVT.

The rearrangement joins TRBV6-6 to TRBJ1-1, with 8 bases lining up with TRBD1. The CDR3 is made up of 14 amino acids. The germline gives CDR1 MNHNY, CDR2 SVGAGI (reference sequence). Trimming took 6 bases from V and 4 from J; bases not matched to a gene: 7. CDR3 bases: TGTGCCAGCAGCCGGACAGGGTTGGGCACTGAAGCTTTCTTT. Encoded protein: CASSRTGLGTEAFF.

V usage is TRBV12-3 or TRBV12-4 and J usage is TRBJ1-5, with D hard to call. The germline V and J ends were trimmed by 3 bases and 6 bases, with 9 bases remaining between them. The CDR3 extends over 13 amino acids. The CDR3 nucleotides read TGTGCCAGCAGTTTTTGGGTCGGTCAGCCCCAGCATTTT. It translates to CASSFWVGQPQHF.

The rearrangement uses TRBV28 and TRBJ1-1; no firm D call. Trimming removed 8 bases from V and 1 base from J, with 8 bases in between. Germline loops: CDR1 MDHEN, CDR2 SYDVKM. The CDR3 contains 12 residues. This chain's CDR3 is CASRRTNTEAFF. The CDR3, as DNA: TGTGCCAGCCGCCGAACGAACACTGAAGCTTTCTTT.

This rearrangement joins TRBV5-6 to TRBJ1-1; maybe TRBD1 (5 bases). CDR3 size: 12 residues. The germline V and J ends were trimmed by 3 bases and 11 bases, with 14 bases remaining between them. CDR1 SGHDT and CDR2 YYEEEE come from the germline V gene. The CDR3 DNA sequence: TGTGCCAGCAGCTCTGGACAAAGGGCTGCTTTCTTT. It specifies CASSSGQRAAFF.

The J gene is TRBJ1-2, the V gene TRBV6-1; D is uncertain. Trimming removed 0 bases from V and 4 bases from J, with 15 bases in between. Germline assignment: CDR1 MNHNS and CDR2 SASEGT. This CDR3 contains 16 residues. The CDR3 here is CASSEAQVSEGYGYTF. CDR3 nucleotide sequence: TGTGCCAGCAGTGAAGCCCAGGTATCAGAGGGCTATGGCTACACCTTC.

The genes are TRBV7-8 and TRBJ1-1, with 7 bases identical to TRBD1. The CDR3 loop spans 15 amino acids. Trimming removed 5 bases from V and 5 bases from J; junction bases left unmatched: 11. Germline values: CDR1 SGHVS, CDR2 FQNEAQ. For the CDR3, the DNA is TGTGCCAGCAGCGCCCTACAGGGGCGGGGGACTGAAGCTTTCTTT. As protein: CASSALQGRGTEAFF.

The V gene is TRBV14, the J gene TRBJ2-5; D remains unclear. Trimming pared 4 bases from V and 3 bases from J, leaving 9 bases between. The CDR3 covers 13 residues. CDR1 SGHDN and CDR2 FVKESK come from the germline V gene. The CDR3 sequence is CASSLLLEETQYF. As DNA, the CDR3 is TGTGCCAGCAGCCTCCTCTTAGAAGAGACCCAGTACTTC.

This clone was seen once. The chain couples TRBV19 to TRBJ2-1; TRBD2 might be the D (6 bases). Germline CDR1 is LNHDA and CDR2 is SQIVND (reference sequence). The V end was cut by 9 bases, the J end by 2 bases, with 14 bases between. This CDR3 spans 14 amino acids. The CDR3 loop reads CASTPGLTYNEQFF. In DNA form, the CDR3 reads TGTGCCAGCACCCCGGGACTCACCTACAATGAGCAGTTCTTC.

The chain is built from TRBV11-2 and TRBJ1-4; a weak D match, TRBD1 (5 bases). V lost 2 bases and J 3 bases, leaving 16 bases between the germline ends. Germline lookup yields CDR1 SGHAT and CDR2 FQNNGV. CDR3 length equals 17 residues. In nucleotides, the CDR3 is TGTGCCAGCAGCTTAAAAGTCAGGGTTTCACCTAATGAAAAACTGTTTTTT. The encoded protein is CASSLKVRVSPNEKLFF.

This chain joins TRBV6-6 and TRBJ2-7; 7 nucleotides line up with TRBD1. Trimming at V came to 8 bases and at J to 0 bases, leaving 10 bases not matched to a gene. Germline CDR1 MNHNY, CDR2 SVGAGI (reference sequence). The CDR3 extends over 15 amino acids. CDR3 region: CASGQTGESSYEQYF. The CDR3 bases are TGTGCCAGCGGACAAACAGGGGAAAGCTCCTACGAGCAGTACTTC.